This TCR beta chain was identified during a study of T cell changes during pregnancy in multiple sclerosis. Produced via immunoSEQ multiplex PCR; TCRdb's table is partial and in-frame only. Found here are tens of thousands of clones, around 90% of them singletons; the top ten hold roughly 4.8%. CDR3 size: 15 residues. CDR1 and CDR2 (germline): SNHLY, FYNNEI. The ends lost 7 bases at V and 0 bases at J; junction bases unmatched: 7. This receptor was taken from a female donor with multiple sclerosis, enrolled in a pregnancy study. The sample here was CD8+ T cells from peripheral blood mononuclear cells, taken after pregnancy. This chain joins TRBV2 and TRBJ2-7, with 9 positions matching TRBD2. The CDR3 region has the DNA TGTGCCAGCATGTTTAGCGGGGGAAGCTCCTACGAGCAGTACTTC. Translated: CASMFSGGSSYEQYF.